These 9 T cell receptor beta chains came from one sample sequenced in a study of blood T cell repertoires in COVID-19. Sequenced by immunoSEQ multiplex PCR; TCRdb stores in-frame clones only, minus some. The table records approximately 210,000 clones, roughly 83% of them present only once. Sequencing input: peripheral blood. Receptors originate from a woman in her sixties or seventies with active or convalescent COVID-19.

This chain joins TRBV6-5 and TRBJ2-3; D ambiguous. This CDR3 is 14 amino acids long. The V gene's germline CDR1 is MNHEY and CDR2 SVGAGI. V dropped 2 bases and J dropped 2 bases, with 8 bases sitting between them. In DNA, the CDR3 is TGTGCCAGCAGTTACAGCCTCTTCACAGATACGCAGTATTTT. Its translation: CASSYSLFTDTQYF.

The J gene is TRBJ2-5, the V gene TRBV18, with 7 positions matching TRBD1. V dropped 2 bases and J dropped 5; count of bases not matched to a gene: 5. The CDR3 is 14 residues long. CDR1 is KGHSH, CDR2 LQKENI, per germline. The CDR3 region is CASSPIVRGETQYF. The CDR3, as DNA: TGTGCCAGCTCACCAATCGTCAGGGGGGAGACCCAGTACTTC.

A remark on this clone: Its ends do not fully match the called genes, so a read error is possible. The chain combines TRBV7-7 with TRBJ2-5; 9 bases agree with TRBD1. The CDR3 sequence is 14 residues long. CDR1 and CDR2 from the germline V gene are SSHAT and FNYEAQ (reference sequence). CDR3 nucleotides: TGTGCTAGCAGCCCGGGGACAGGGCAAGAGACCCAGTACTTC. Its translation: CASSPGTGQETQYF.

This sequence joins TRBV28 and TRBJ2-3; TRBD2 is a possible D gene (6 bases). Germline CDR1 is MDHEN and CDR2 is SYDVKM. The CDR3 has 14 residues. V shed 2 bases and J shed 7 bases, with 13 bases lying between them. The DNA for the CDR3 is TGTGCCAGCAGTTTAGGGGGGACCCGGTATACGCAGTATTTT. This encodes CASSLGGTRYTQYF.

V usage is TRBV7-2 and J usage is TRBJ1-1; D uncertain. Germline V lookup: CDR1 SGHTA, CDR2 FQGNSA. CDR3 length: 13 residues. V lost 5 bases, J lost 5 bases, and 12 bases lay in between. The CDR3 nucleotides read TGTGCCAGCAGCCCTGGGCCTACGACTGAAGCTTTCTTT. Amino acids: CASSPGPTTEAFF.

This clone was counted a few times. This CDR3 is CASSMLAANTGELFF. The CDR3, as DNA: TGTGCCAGTAGTATGTTAGCGGCGAACACCGGGGAGCTGTTTTTT. The rearrangement joins TRBV19 to TRBJ2-2; D may be TRBD2 (6 bases). This CDR3 has 15 residues. In germline, CDR1 is LNHDA, CDR2 SQIVND (reference sequence). Between the trimmed V and J ends, which lost 3 bases and 0 bases, there was a span of 8 bases.

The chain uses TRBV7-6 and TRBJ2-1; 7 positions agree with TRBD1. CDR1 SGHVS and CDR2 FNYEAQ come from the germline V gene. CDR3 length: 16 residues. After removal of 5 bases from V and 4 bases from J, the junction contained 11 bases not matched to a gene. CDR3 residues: CASSQKTGLLYNEQFF. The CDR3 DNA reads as TGTGCCAGCAGCCAGAAGACAGGGCTCCTTTACAATGAGCAGTTCTTC.

CDR3 loop: CASSPGLAAGGANVLTF. Written as DNA, the CDR3 is TGCGCCAGCAGCCCGGGACTAGCGGCAGGGGGGGCCAACGTCCTGACTTTC. The chain uses TRBV5-1 and TRBJ2-6, with TRBD2 matching over 11 bases. Trimming removed 4 bases from V and 4 bases from J; junction bases left unmatched: 7. Per germline, CDR1 SGHRS and CDR2 YFSETQ. The CDR3 runs to 17 residues.

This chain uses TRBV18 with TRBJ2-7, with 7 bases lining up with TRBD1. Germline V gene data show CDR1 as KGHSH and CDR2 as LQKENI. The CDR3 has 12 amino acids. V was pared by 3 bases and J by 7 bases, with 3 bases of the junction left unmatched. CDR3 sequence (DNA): TGTGCCAGCTCACCGAGCAGGGGGGAGCAGTACTTC. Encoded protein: CASSPSRGEQYF.